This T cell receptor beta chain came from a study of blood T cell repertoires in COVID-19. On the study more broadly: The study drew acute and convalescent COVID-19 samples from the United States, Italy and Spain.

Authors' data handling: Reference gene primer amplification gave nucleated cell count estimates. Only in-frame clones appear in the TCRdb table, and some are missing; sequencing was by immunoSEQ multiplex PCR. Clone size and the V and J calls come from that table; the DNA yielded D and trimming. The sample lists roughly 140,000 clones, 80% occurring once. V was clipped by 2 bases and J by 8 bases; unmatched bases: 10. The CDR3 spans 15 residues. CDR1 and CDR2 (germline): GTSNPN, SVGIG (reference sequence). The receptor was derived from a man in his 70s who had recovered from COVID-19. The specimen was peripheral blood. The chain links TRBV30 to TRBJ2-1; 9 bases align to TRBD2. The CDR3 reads CAWSWREGHGDEQFF. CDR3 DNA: TGTGCCTGGAGTTGGCGGGAGGGCCATGGGGATGAGCAGTTCTTC.